What follows is one T cell receptor (beta chain) and its context. Its antigen is not known. The sample originates from a study of Tregs in tolerant kidney transplant recipients. About the study: Related graft donors supplied nonmyeloablative bone marrow transplants, and mixed chimerism was transient.

Germline assignment: CDR1 MNHEY and CDR2 SMNVEV (reference sequence). The CDR3 contains 15 residues. Trimming took 4 bases from V and 6 from J, leaving 16 bases between them. Study observations and caveats: The small number of patients limits these findings pending further validation. Activated donor B cell expansion appeared to reveal the most relevant donor-specific TCRbeta repertoire. Nucleotide sequences could not be compared across some patients' samples due to primer changes.

Profiled with immunoSEQ multiplex PCR; TCRdb holds only in-frame clones, not every one. The sample includes under 95,000 clones, 91% of them seen just once. Here the sequenced sample was Tregs from blood, taken before the transplant. The V gene is TRBV27, the J gene TRBJ2-1; D not resolved. The TCR sequence derives from a human donor who received a combined kidney and bone marrow transplant. The chain's CDR3 is CASSSYTLLSNEQFF. CDR3 coding DNA: TGTGCCAGCAGTTCCTACACCCTACTCTCCAATGAGCAGTTCTTC.